The table lists the clone carrying this T cell receptor (beta chain) with many counts. What it recognizes is unknown. MiXCR, applied by TCRdb to the RT-PCR reads, yields one record per CDR3 protein. Altogether roughly 710,000 distinct CDR3 sequences are present, 13% to 15% being singletons, with the ten largest covering roughly 7.2%. The CDR3 length is 17 residues. Trimming left V 1 base short and J 4 bases short, with 19 bases between. Germline lookup yields CDR1 LNHNV and CDR2 YYDKDF (reference sequence). These data come from a study of response to subunit inactivated influenza vaccine. Overall study results and limits: Authors suggested each seasonal influenza vaccination recruits few new T cells.

This sample comprised PBMCs from blood, obtained approximately 15 days before vaccination. This receptor was identified in a man between 50 and 59 years old who received an inactivated influenza vaccine. The chain recombines TRBV15 with TRBJ2-5; D possibly corresponds to TRBD2 (7 bases). The CDR3 is CATSRVPRSRGGETQYF. The CDR3 DNA is TGTGCCACCAGCAGAGTCCCCCGATCGAGGGGGGGAGAGACCCAGTACTTC.